This TCR beta chain was retrieved from a study of beta chain features in type 1 diabetes. CDR1 and CDR2 (germline): SQVTM, ANQGSEA. With 6 bases clipped from V and 9 bases from J, the junction kept 10 bases outside the gene matches. The CDR3 is 13 residues long. General study findings and limits: Type 1 diabetes patients had TCRB CDR3s that were shorter (moderately but significantly so) in all four CD4+ subsets.

Sequencing targeted expressed TCRB transcripts, as all isolated RNA had been reverse transcribed. Data came from immunoSEQ multiplex PCR; TCRdb stores just in-frame clones and leaves some out. The data show approximately 170,000 clones, with under 9.5% seen just once and roughly 0.5% held by the top ten. Regarding this clone: Its target is not known.

Source material: central memory CD4+ T cells from blood. V is TRBV29-1 and J is TRBJ2-1, with 8 bases that match TRBD1. This TCR came from a man aged 18 to 30 with type 1 diabetes. The CDR3 loop is CSVIGQGGGEQFF. In DNA form, the CDR3 reads TGCAGCGTGATAGGACAGGGCGGAGGTGAGCAGTTCTTC.